This TCR beta chain was captured in a study of OX40 agonist ivuxolimab in advanced cancers. Study-wide results and caveats: Clonal expansion in partial responders at 0.1-3.0 mg/kg ranked among the lowest. Averaged across samples, CD8+ T cells carried more expanded clones than CD4+ did. Nonresponders included some who also had low normalized T-cell clonal expansion.

The germline gives CDR1 SGHRS, CDR2 YFSETQ. This CDR3 is 15 amino acids long. V shed 5 bases and J shed 7 bases, with 19 bases lying between them. Measured with immunoSEQ multiplex PCR; TCRdb has only the in-frame clones, and not every one. The table lists about 96,000 clones, around 80% of them singletons, with about 6% in the top ten. Remarks on this clone: Antigen: not known.

This material consisted of CD4+ or CD8+ T cells sorted from blood, taken in a trial of the OX40 agonist ivuxolimab. The rearrangement joins TRBV5-1 to TRBJ2-1, with D perhaps TRBD1 (6 bases). The sequence came from an adult with an advanced solid tumor such as melanoma, head and neck, liver or kidney cancer. CDR3 residues: CASRLTQGGTNEQFF. In nucleotides, the CDR3 is TGCGCCAGCAGACTGACACAGGGTGGTACAAATGAGCAGTTCTTC.